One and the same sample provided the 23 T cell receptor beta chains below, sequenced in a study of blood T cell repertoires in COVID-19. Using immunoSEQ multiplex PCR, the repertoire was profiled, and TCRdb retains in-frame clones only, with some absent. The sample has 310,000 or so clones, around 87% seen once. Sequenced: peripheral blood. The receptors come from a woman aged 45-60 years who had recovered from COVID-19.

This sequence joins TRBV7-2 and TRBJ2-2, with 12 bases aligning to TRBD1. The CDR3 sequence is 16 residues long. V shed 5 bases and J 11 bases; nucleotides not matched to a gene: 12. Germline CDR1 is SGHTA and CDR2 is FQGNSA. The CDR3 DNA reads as TGTGCCAGCAGCGGACACGTCCGGGACAGGGGGCGTGAGCTGTTTTTT. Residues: CASSGHVRDRGRELFF.

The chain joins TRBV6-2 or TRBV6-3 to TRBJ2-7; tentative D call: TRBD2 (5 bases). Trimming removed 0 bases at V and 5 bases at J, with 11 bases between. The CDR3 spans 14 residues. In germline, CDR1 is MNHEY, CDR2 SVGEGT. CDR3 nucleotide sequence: TGTGCCAGCAGTTACTCTAGAGAGGGCCACGAGCAGTACTTC. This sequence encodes CASSYSREGHEQYF.

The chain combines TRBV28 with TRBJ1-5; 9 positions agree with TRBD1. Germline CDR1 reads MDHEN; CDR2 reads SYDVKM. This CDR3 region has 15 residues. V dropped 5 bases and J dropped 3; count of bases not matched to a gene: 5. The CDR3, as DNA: TGTGCCAGCAGTCCCGGGACAGGGTACAATCAGCCCCAGCATTTT. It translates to CASSPGTGYNQPQHF.

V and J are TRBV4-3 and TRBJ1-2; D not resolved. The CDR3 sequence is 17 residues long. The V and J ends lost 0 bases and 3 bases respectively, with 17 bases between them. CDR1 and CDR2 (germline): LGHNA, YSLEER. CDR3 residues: CASSQDPAVNSYYGYTF. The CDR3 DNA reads TGCGCCAGCAGCCAAGATCCCGCAGTAAATTCGTACTATGGCTACACCTTC.

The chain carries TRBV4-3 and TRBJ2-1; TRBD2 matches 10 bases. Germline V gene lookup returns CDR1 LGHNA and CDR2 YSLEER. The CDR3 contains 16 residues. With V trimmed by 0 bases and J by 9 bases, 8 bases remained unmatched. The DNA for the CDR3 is TGCGCCAGCAGCCAAGAGGCTAGCGGGAGAGGCGGTGAGCAGTTCTTC. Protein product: CASSQEASGRGGEQFF.

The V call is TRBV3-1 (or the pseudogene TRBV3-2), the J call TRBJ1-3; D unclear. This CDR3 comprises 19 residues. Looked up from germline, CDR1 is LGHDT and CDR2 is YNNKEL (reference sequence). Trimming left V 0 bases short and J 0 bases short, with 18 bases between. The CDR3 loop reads CASSQDVLGGRYSGNTIYF. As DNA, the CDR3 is TGTGCCAGCAGCCAAGACGTGTTAGGAGGCAGATACTCTGGAAACACCATATATTTT.

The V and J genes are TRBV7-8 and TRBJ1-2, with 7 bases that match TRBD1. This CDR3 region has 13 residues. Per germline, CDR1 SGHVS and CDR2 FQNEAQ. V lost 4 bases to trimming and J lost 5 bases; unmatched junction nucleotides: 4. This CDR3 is CASSSGQLYGYTF. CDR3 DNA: TGTGCCAGCAGCTCGGGACAGTTATATGGCTACACCTTC. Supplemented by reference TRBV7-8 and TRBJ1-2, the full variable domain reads GAGVSQSPRYKVAKRGQDVALRCDPISGHVSLFWYQQALGQGPEFLTYFQNEAQLDKSGLPSDRFFAERPEGSVSTLKIQRTQQEDSAVYLCASSSGQLYGYTFGSGTRLTVV.

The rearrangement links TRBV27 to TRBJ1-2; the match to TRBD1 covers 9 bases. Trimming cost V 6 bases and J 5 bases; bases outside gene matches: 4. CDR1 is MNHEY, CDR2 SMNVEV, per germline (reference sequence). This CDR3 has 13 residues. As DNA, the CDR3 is TGTGCCAGCAGGGACAGGGGATTTTATGGCTACACCTTC. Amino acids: CASRDRGFYGYTF.

CDR3 protein: CASSPAGSGRMQYF. In DNA, the CDR3 is TGTGCCAGCAGCCCTGCGGGGAGCGGGAGGATGCAGTACTTC. The gene calls are TRBV7-3 and TRBJ2-7, with TRBD2 matching 9 bases. Germline V CDR1 and CDR2: SGHTA, FQGTGA. This CDR3 is 14 amino acids long. Unmatched junction bases numbered 11, after V lost 5 bases and J lost 9 bases.

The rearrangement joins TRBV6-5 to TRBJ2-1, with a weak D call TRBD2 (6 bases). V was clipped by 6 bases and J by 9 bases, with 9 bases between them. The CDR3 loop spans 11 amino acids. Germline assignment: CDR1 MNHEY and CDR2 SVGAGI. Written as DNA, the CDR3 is TGTGCCAGCAGCTTCGGGGGTGAGCAGTTCTTC. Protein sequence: CASSFGGEQFF.

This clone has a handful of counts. CDR3: CASSSQKARGARGYTF. The CDR3 bases are TGTGCCAGCAGCTCCCAGAAGGCCCGGGGGGCGCGAGGCTACACCTTC. V usage is TRBV7-2 and J usage is TRBJ1-2; maybe TRBD1 (6 bases). The germline gives CDR1 SGHTA, CDR2 FQGNSA. The CDR3 has 16 residues. V lost 4 bases, J lost 8 bases, and 23 bases lay in between.

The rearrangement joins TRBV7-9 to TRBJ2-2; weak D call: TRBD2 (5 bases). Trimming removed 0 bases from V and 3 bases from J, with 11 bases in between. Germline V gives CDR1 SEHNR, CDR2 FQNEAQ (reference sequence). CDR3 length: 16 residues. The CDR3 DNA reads TGTGCCAGCAGCTTAGCCCGGGAATTTGACACCGGGGAGCTGTTTTTT. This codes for CASSLAREFDTGELFF.

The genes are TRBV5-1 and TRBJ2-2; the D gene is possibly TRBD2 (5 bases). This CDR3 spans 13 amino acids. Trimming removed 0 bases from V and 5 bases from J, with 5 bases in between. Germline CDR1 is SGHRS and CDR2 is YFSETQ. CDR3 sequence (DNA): TGCGCCAGCAGCTTGGGCGGGACCGGGGAGCTGTTTTTT. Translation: CASSLGGTGELFF.

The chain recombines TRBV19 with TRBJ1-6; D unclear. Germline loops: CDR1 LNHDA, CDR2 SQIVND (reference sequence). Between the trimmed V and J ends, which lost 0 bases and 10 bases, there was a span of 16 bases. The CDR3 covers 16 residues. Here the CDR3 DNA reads TGTGCCAGTAGTATAGATTTAGAGGCCGGCGTCTCACCCCTCCACTTT. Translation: CASSIDLEAGVSPLHF.

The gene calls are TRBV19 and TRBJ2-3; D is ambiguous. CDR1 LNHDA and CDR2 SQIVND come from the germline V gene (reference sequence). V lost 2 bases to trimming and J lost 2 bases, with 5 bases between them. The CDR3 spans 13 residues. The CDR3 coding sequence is TGTGCCAGTAGTATACCCTTCACAGATACGCAGTATTTT. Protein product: CASSIPFTDTQYF.

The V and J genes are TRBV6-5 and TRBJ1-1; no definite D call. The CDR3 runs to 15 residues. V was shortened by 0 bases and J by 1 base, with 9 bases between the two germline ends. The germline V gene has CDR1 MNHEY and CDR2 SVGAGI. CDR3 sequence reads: CASSYSRAGNTEAFF. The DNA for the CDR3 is TGTGCCAGCAGTTACTCGAGGGCAGGGAACACTGAAGCTTTCTTT.

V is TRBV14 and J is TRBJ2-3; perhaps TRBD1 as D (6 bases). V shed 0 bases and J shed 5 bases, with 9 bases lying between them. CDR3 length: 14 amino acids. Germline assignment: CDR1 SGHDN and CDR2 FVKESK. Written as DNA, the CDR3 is TGTGCCAGCAGCCAAGACAGGGGATTAGATACGCAGTATTTT. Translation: CASSQDRGLDTQYF.

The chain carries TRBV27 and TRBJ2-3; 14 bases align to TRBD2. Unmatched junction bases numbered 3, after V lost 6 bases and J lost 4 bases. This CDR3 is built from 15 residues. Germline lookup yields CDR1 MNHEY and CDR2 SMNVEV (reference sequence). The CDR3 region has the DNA TGTGCCAGCAGCCCGACTAGCGGGGGGGCAGATACGCAGTATTTT. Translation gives CASSPTSGGADTQYF.

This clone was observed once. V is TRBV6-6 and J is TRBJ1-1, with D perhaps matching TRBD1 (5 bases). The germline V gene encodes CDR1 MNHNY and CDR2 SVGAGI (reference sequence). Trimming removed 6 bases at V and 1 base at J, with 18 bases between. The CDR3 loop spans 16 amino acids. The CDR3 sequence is CASRDDLGQRNTEAFF. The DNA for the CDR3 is TGTGCCAGCAGGGACGACTTGGGGCAGCGGAACACTGAAGCTTTCTTT.

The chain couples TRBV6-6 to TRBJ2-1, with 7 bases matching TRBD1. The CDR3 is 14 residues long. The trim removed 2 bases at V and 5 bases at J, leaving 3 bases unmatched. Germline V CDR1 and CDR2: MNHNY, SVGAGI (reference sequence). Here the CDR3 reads CASSYTGDNNEQFF. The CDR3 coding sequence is TGTGCCAGCAGTTACACAGGGGACAACAATGAGCAGTTCTTC.

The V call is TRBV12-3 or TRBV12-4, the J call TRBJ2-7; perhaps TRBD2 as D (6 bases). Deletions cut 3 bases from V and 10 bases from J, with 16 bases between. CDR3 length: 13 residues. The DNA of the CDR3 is TGTGCCAGCAGTTTGCGGGATATGGACCCCCAGTACTTC. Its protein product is CASSLRDMDPQYF.

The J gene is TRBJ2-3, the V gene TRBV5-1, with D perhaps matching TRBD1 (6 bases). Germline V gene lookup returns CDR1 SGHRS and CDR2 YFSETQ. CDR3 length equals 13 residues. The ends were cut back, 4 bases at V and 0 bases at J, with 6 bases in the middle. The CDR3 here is CASSGQSTDTQYF. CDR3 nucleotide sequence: TGCGCCAGCAGCGGACAGAGCACAGATACGCAGTATTTT.

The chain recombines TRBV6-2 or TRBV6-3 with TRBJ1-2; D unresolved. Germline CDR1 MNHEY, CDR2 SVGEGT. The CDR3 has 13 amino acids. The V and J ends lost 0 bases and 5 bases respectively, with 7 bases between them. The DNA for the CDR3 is TGTGCCAGCAGTTACTCGCGCCCTTATGGCTACACCTTC. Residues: CASSYSRPYGYTF.